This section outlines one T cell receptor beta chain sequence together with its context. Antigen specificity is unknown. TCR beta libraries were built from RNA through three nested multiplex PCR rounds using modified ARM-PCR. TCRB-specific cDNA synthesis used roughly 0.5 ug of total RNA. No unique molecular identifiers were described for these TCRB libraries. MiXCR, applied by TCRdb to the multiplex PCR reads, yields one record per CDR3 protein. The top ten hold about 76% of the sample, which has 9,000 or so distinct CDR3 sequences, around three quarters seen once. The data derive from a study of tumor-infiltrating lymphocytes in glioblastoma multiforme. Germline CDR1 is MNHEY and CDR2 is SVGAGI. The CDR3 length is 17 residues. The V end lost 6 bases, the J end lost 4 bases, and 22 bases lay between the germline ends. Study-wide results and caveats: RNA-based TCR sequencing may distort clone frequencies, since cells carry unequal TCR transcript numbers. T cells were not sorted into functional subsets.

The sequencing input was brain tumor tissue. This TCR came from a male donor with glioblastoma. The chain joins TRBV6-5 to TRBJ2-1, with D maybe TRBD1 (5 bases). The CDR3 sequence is CASRTDRQYRAYNEQFF. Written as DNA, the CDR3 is TGTGCCAGCAGAACTGACAGACAATACCGGGCGTACAATGAGCAGTTCTTC.